This TCR beta chain was sequenced for a study of T cells in Graves' hyperthyroidism and ophthalmopathy. The V gene lost 4 bases and the J gene lost 2 bases, with 17 bases spanning the gap. CDR3 length: 17 residues. The germline V gene has CDR1 MGHRA and CDR2 YSYEKL. PBMCs were collected from an approximately 9 ml volume of fresh peripheral blood. This clonotype has more than one count but fewer than ten. Researchers amplified the TCR beta CDR3 regions from RNA transcripts. The TCR CDR3 first-round RT-PCR relied on the HTBI primer set. Via MiXCR, TCRdb re-called the multiplex PCR reads, giving one row per CDR3 protein. The sample lists around 700,000 distinct CDR3 sequences; over 15% were seen once.

The receptor comes from a woman aged 45-65 years with Graves' hyperthyroidism that later progressed to Graves' ophthalmopathy. Sequenced input: blood. The gene calls are TRBV4-1 and TRBJ1-4, with D perhaps matching TRBD1 (6 bases). CDR3 sequence reads: CASSRGPVASTNEKLFF. DNA of the CDR3: TGCGCCAGCAGCCGGGGGCCCGTCGCATCTACTAATGAAAAACTGTTTTTT.